A selection of T cell receptor beta chains follows, all from one sample in a study of tumor-infiltrating lymphocytes in primary liver carcinoma. One entry per CDR3 protein results from TCRdb running MiXCR on the multiplex PCR reads. The data contain 100,000 to 120,000 distinct CDR3 sequences, around 84% of them singletons. Material: liver tumor tissue from sampling region 3. The origin of the receptors is a man aged 40-55 years with primary liver carcinoma and hepatitis B virus infection. Each CDR3 is given with its conserved first and last residue. Fields, in order: CDR3 DNA, CDR3 protein, clone size, V gene, D gene, J gene. D genes are given only for firm matches. A clone size is listed for some rows: how often the clone was seen (once, few, many), or a class if it is expanded.

CDR3 DNA: TGCGCCAACAGCCAAGATGCTTCCAGTTCCTACGAGCAGTACTTC
CDR3 protein: CANSQDASSSYEQYF
clone size: -
V gene: TRBV4-3
D gene: -
J gene: TRBJ2-7

CDR3 DNA: TGCGCCAGCAGTTTGGTGGTAGGGGCAAAATATGGCTACACCTTC
CDR3 protein: CASSLVVGAKYGYTF
clone size: -
V gene: TRBV5-1
D gene: -
J gene: TRBJ1-2

CDR3 DNA: TGCGCCAGCAGCTTGTCTCATGCAGATACGCAATATTTT
CDR3 protein: CASSLSHADTQYF
clone size: -
V gene: TRBV5-1
D gene: -
J gene: TRBJ2-3

CDR3 DNA: TGTGCCAGCAGTTCGACCGAACGGGCTGGAAACACCATATATTTT
CDR3 protein: CASSSTERAGNTIYF
clone size: few
V gene: TRBV12-3/TRBV12-4
D gene: -
J gene: TRBJ1-3

CDR3 DNA: TGTAGGGGTACAGGGGGCTGGGGGATGAACACTGGAGCTTTCTTT
CDR3 protein: CRGTGGWGMNTGAFF
clone size: -
V gene: TRBV29-1
D gene: TRBD1
J gene: TRBJ1-1

CDR3 DNA: TGTGCCAGCAGGACCCTAAGCGGGAGGCGAACAGATACGCACTATTTT
CDR3 protein: CASRTLSGRRTDTHYF
clone size: -
V gene: TRBV5-5
D gene: TRBD2
J gene: TRBJ2-3

CDR3 DNA: TGTGCCAGCAGCTCTACCCCAGGGGAAAGCTACACCTTC
CDR3 protein: CASSSTPGESYTF
clone size: -
V gene: TRBV11-2
D gene: -
J gene: TRBJ1-2

CDR3 DNA: TGTGCCGGCAGCTGGGACAGCCATAAGCCCGATGCTTTCTTT
CDR3 protein: CAGSWDSHKPDAFF
clone size: -
V gene: TRBV11-1
D gene: TRBD1
J gene: TRBJ1-1

CDR3 DNA: TGTGCCAGCAGCTTAGATGGAGTTGCCTACGGGCAGAGCTTC
CDR3 protein: CASSLDGVAYGQSF
clone size: -
V gene: TRBV11-2
D gene: -
J gene: TRBJ2-7

CDR3 DNA: TGCGCCAACAGGCAAGATCCTAAAGGGCAAACTAAAGCTTTCTTT
CDR3 protein: CANRQDPKGQTKAFF
clone size: -
V gene: TRBV4-3
D gene: -
J gene: TRBJ1-1

CDR3 DNA: TGTGCCAGCAGTTACTCGATTGGGAGCGGAACTGGAGCTTTCTTT
CDR3 protein: CASSYSIGSGTGAFF
clone size: -
V gene: TRBV6-5
D gene: -
J gene: TRBJ1-1

CDR3 DNA: TGTGCCAGCAATCGGGGCACCGGGGAGCTGTTTTTT
CDR3 protein: CASNRGTGELFF
clone size: few
V gene: TRBV9
D gene: -
J gene: TRBJ2-2

CDR3 DNA: TGTGCCAGCAGATATAAGGTCTATAATTCACCCCTCCACTTT
CDR3 protein: CASRYKVYNSPLHF
clone size: -
V gene: TRBV6-5
D gene: -
J gene: TRBJ1-6

CDR3 DNA: TGTGCCAGCAGAGGGGGACTAGGGGGGCTTTATGAGCAGTTCTTT
CDR3 protein: CASRGGLGGLYEQFF
clone size: -
V gene: TRBV6-1
D gene: TRBD2
J gene: TRBJ2-1

CDR3 DNA: TGCGCCAGCAGAGAGACGGGACGGAGCAACCATGAGCAGTTCTTC
CDR3 protein: CASRETGRSNHEQFF
clone size: once
V gene: TRBV5-1
D gene: -
J gene: TRBJ2-1

CDR3 DNA: TGTGCCAGCAGTTACATGGGTTGCCAAGAGACCCAGTACTTC
CDR3 protein: CASSYMGCQETQYF
clone size: -
V gene: TRBV6-2/TRBV6-3
D gene: -
J gene: TRBJ2-5

CDR3 DNA: TGTGCCAGCAGCCGAGGCTCCGAGCAGTACTTC
CDR3 protein: CASSRGSEQYF
clone size: few
V gene: TRBV11-2
D gene: -
J gene: TRBJ2-7

CDR3 DNA: TGTGCCCGCAGCTTAAATGCCAATGGGCAGATCTTC
CDR3 protein: CARSLNANGQIF
clone size: once
V gene: TRBV11-3
D gene: -
J gene: TRBJ2-1

CDR3 DNA: TGTGCCTGGAGCCCCGCAGCCGGGCGATTTTCCGGGGAGCTGTTTTTT
CDR3 protein: CAWSPAAGRFSGELFF
clone size: many
V gene: TRBV30
D gene: -
J gene: TRBJ2-2

CDR3 DNA: -
CDR3 protein: CSVVGPGTGFDRDTLYF
clone size: -
V gene: TRBV29-1
D gene: -
J gene: TRBJ2-3

CDR3 DNA: TGTGCCAACAGCGTAGGAGGGTATAGCAATCAGCCCCAGCATTTT
CDR3 protein: CANSVGGYSNQPQHF
clone size: -
V gene: TRBV9
D gene: -
J gene: TRBJ1-5

CDR3 DNA: TGTGCCAGCAGCCGGTCACTGGTTTCAACCCTCCAGTTT
CDR3 protein: CASSRSLVSTLQF
clone size: -
V gene: TRBV11-1
D gene: -
J gene: TRBJ1-6

CDR3 DNA: TGTGCCAGCAGTAAAGCGGAGGGCTCTGACTACACCTTC
CDR3 protein: CASSKAEGSDYTF
clone size: -
V gene: TRBV2
D gene: -
J gene: TRBJ1-2

CDR3 DNA: TGTGCCAGCAGCAGCCCGGGTGGCGGGACCCACGAGCAGTACTTC
CDR3 protein: CASSSPGGGTHEQYF
clone size: -
V gene: TRBV5-4
D gene: -
J gene: TRBJ2-7

CDR3 DNA: TGTGCCAGCAGTCTCTCAACGGGAGGGTACAATGAGCAGATCTTC
CDR3 protein: CASSLSTGGYNEQIF
clone size: -
V gene: TRBV6-5
D gene: TRBD2
J gene: TRBJ2-1

CDR3 DNA: TGTGCCACCAGCATAGGGGGCTATGGCCACACCTTC
CDR3 protein: CATSIGGYGHTF
clone size: -
V gene: TRBV12-3/TRBV12-4
D gene: TRBD1
J gene: TRBJ1-2

CDR3 DNA: TGTGCTAGCAGTTTAGCCGCGACTAGCGGGAAACAGAACGGGCAGCACTTC
CDR3 protein: CASSLAATSGKQNGQHF
clone size: -
V gene: TRBV28
D gene: TRBD2
J gene: TRBJ2-7

CDR3 DNA: TGTGTCAGCAGCTCTGGGGGAGGCTCTGTTGGAGTCCGCACAGATACGCAGTATTTT
CDR3 protein: CVSSSGGGSVGVRTDTQYF
clone size: -
V gene: TRBV11-1
D gene: -
J gene: TRBJ2-3

CDR3 DNA: TGTGCCAGCACCGGCGGGGTGACTACCAACACCGAGGAGCTGTTTTTT
CDR3 protein: CASTGGVTTNTEELFF
clone size: once
V gene: TRBV6-2/TRBV6-3
D gene: -
J gene: TRBJ2-2

CDR3 DNA: TGCAGTGCTCGCATTGGACTGGTCCAGGGGACCCAGTACTTC
CDR3 protein: CSARIGLVQGTQYF
clone size: once
V gene: TRBV20-1
D gene: -
J gene: TRBJ2-5

CDR3 DNA: TGTGCCAGCAGCTACGGGACTAGCGGGAATATTAAGCAGTTCTTC
CDR3 protein: CASSYGTSGNIKQFF
clone size: -
V gene: TRBV5-4
D gene: TRBD2
J gene: TRBJ2-1

CDR3 DNA: TGTGCCAGCGGCTTTCCGGGATCCTCGGGGGGAGATACGCAGTATTTT
CDR3 protein: CASGFPGSSGGDTQYF
clone size: -
V gene: TRBV5-4
D gene: TRBD2
J gene: TRBJ2-3

CDR3 DNA: TGTGTCAGCAGCCTACGGGACATGGCCCACGAGCAGTACTTC
CDR3 protein: CVSSLRDMAHEQYF
clone size: -
V gene: TRBV6-2/TRBV6-3
D gene: -
J gene: TRBJ2-7

CDR3 DNA: -
CDR3 protein: CSVGRGTGELYF
clone size: -
V gene: TRBV29-1
D gene: -
J gene: TRBJ2-2

CDR3 DNA: TGCGCCAGCGGCCTGGACAGGGGGGGGAATGAACAGTTCTTC
CDR3 protein: CASGLDRGGNEQFF
clone size: -
V gene: TRBV4-3
D gene: TRBD1
J gene: TRBJ2-1

CDR3 DNA: TGTGCCAATAGCCAAATAGGGGACACCGGGGAGCTGTTTTTT
CDR3 protein: CANSQIGDTGELFF
clone size: -
V gene: TRBV14
D gene: -
J gene: TRBJ2-2

CDR3 DNA: TGCAGCGTTGTACTAGCGGTTATAGATACGCAATATTTT
CDR3 protein: CSVVLAVIDTQYF
clone size: -
V gene: TRBV29-1
D gene: TRBD2
J gene: TRBJ2-3

CDR3 DNA: TGCGCCAGAAGCCAAGATCGGAGTAGCGGGAGCACAGATACGCAGTATTTT
CDR3 protein: CARSQDRSSGSTDTQYF
clone size: -
V gene: TRBV4-1
D gene: TRBD2
J gene: TRBJ2-3

CDR3 DNA: TGTCCCAGCAATGATCGAATAGGGACCGGGGAGCTGTTTTTT
CDR3 protein: CPSNDRIGTGELFF
clone size: -
V gene: TRBV12-3/TRBV12-4
D gene: -
J gene: TRBJ2-2

CDR3 DNA: TGTGCCAGCAGAGAGGGAGTTCGCCCTGAAGCCTTCTTT
CDR3 protein: CASREGVRPEAFF
clone size: -
V gene: TRBV6-1
D gene: -
J gene: TRBJ1-1

CDR3 DNA: TGCAGCGGCGCTGGTATGAAGGACAATGAGCAGTTCTTC
CDR3 protein: CSGAGMKDNEQFF
clone size: -
V gene: TRBV29-1
D gene: -
J gene: TRBJ2-1